Each of the 8 T cell receptor beta chains below was sequenced from the same sample in a study of Ad26.COV2.S vaccination and SARS-CoV-2 variants. Noted treatment: roughly 19 received Ad26.COV2.S at low or high dose, single or two shots; about 5 received placebo; per-sample allocation not given. Following the first vaccine or placebo injection, samples were taken on day 63. The repertoire was sequenced with immunoSEQ multiplex PCR; TCRdb's copy has only in-frame clones and lacks some. Of 350,000 to 450,000 clones in the sample, around 92% were seen once. Sample: peripheral blood, taken in a trial of Ad26.COV2.S vaccine versus placebo. These receptors were taken from a person between 18 and 59 years old who received the Ad26.COV2.S COVID-19 vaccine or a placebo.

This clone has more than one count but fewer than ten. This chain connects TRBV7-2 to TRBJ1-1; D uncertain. There are 14 residues in the CDR3. Germline lookup yields CDR1 SGHTA and CDR2 FQGNSA. V was cut by 1 base and J by 1 base, with 7 bases left in between. CDR3 in amino acids: CASSLGLKNTEAFF. In DNA, the CDR3 is TGTGCCAGCAGCTTAGGTTTAAAGAACACTGAAGCTTTCTTT.

The count of this clone is one. The V and J genes are TRBV14 and TRBJ2-4; D may match TRBD1 or TRBD2 (5 bases each). There are 13 residues in the CDR3. V lost 6 bases and J 7 bases, leaving 13 bases between the germline ends. The germline V gene encodes CDR1 SGHDN and CDR2 FVKESK. The CDR3 region is CASRDTGTNIQYF. In DNA, the CDR3 is TGTGCCAGCAGGGATACCGGGACCAACATTCAGTACTTC.

J is TRBJ1-5 and V is TRBV7-9; possible D gene TRBD1, 6 bases. The V gene lost 3 bases and the J gene lost 5 bases, with 11 bases spanning the gap. Per germline, CDR1 SEHNR and CDR2 FQNEAQ (reference sequence). The CDR3 is made up of 14 amino acids. The CDR3 spells CASSLGGGYQPQHF. In nucleotides, the CDR3 is TGTGCCAGCAGCTTGGGAGGGGGTTATCAGCCCCAGCATTTT.

The chain combines TRBV19 with TRBJ2-7; 7 nucleotides agree with TRBD1. Germline-derived CDR1 and CDR2 are LNHDA and SQIVND (reference sequence). V lost 10 bases and J lost 0; bases outside the gene matches: 9. The CDR3 has 14 residues. The CDR3, as DNA: TGTGCCACCACGAGCCGGGACAGCTCCTACGAGCAGTACTTC. It translates to CATTSRDSSYEQYF.

The rearrangement uses TRBV6-5 and TRBJ1-4, with 7 bases matching TRBD1. Germline V gene data show CDR1 as MNHEY and CDR2 as SVGAGI. CDR3 size: 16 residues. V lost 4 bases to trimming and J lost 0 bases; unmatched junction nucleotides: 5. The CDR3 sequence: CASSWGQLATNEKLFF. CDR3 nucleotides: TGTGCCAGCAGTTGGGGACAGCTAGCAACTAATGAAAAACTGTTTTTT.

The V call is TRBV6-2 or TRBV6-3, the J call TRBJ2-1, with a weak D call TRBD2 (5 bases). The CDR3 has 13 residues. Germline-derived CDR1 and CDR2 are MNHEY and SVGEGT. Trimming shortened V by 0 bases and J by 6 bases, and 6 bases separated the two germline ends. In nucleotides, the CDR3 is TGTGCCAGCAGTTACTCGAGCGGCAATGAGCAGTTCTTC. As protein: CASSYSSGNEQFF.

The chain is built from TRBV7-8 and TRBJ2-2; TRBD2 agrees at 11 bases. The germline V gene encodes CDR1 SGHVS and CDR2 FQNEAQ. The CDR3 is made up of 17 amino acids. The trim removed 3 bases at V and 1 base at J, leaving 4 bases unmatched. CDR3 residues: CASSLTSGALNTGELFF. The CDR3, as DNA: TGTGCCAGCAGCTTGACTAGCGGGGCGCTGAACACCGGGGAGCTGTTTTTT.

CDR3 sequence (DNA): TGCGCCAGCAGCCAAGCCCCAAGCCCGGGGATCTCCTACAATGAGCAGTTCTTC. This encodes CASSQAPSPGISYNEQFF. The rearrangement joins TRBV4-3 to TRBJ2-1; a possible D gene is TRBD2 (5 bases). Germline CDR1 is LGHNA and CDR2 is YSLEER. Trimming left V 1 base short and J 0 bases short, with 16 bases between. This CDR3 comprises 18 residues.